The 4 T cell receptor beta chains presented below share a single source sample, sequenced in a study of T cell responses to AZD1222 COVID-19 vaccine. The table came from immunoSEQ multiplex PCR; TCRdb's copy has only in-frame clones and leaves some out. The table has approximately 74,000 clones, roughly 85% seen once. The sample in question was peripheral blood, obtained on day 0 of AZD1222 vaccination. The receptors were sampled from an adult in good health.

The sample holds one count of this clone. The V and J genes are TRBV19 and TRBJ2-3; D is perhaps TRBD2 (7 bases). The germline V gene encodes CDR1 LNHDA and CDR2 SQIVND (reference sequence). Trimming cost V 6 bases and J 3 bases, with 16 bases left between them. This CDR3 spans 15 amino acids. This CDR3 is CASSPRGGTTDTQYF. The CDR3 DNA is TGTGCCAGTAGCCCAAGGGGGGGAACGACAGATACGCAGTATTTT.

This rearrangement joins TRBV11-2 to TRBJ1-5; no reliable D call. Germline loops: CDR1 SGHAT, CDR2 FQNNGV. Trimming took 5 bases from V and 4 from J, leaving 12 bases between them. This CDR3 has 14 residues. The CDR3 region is CASSLSHGNQPQHF. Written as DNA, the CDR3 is TGTGCCAGCAGCCTTTCGCACGGAAATCAGCCCCAGCATTTT. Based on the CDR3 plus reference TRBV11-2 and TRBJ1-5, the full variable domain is EAGVAQSPRYKIIEKRQSVAFWCNPISGHATLYWYQQILGQGPKLLIQFQNNGVVDDSQLPKDRFSAERLKGVDSTLKIQPAKLEDSAVYLCASSLSHGNQPQHFGDGTRLSIL.

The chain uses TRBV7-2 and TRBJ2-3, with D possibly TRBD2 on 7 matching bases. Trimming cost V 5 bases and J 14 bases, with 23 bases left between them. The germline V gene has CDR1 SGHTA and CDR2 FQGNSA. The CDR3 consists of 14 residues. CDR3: CASSRRGRESILYF. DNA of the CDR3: TGTGCCAGCAGCCGGCGGGGGCGGGAGAGTATCTTGTATTTT.

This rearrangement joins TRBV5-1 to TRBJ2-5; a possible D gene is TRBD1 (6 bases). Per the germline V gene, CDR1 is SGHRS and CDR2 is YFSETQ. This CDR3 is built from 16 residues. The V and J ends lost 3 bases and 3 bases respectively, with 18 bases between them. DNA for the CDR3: TGCGCCAGCAGCTACAGGTACGACAGGTACGAAGAGACCCAGTACTTC. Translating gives CASSYRYDRYEETQYF.